Listed below are T cell receptor beta chains from one sample, sequenced in a study of T cell repertoires in ileal Crohn's disease. Repertoires were generated with immunoSEQ multiplex PCR, while TCRdb's copy carries only in-frame clones and drops some. The table includes 14,000 or so clones, around 80% detected once. Sequencing was carried out using ileal tissue. The receptors stem from an adult with Crohn's disease. Both conserved end residues are part of each CDR3. Expanded clones get a size class; other rows say once, few or many, or leave the size out.

TRBJ1-1	13	few	TRBV7-9	CASSPDRAREAFF
TRBJ1-1	16	NA	TRBV7-4	CASSLGMDRGRTEAFF
TRBJ1-6	14	NA	TRBV6-6	CASSYSAPSSPLHF
TRBJ1-2	13	once	TRBV30	CAWDLLFNYGYTF
TRBJ1-1	16	NA	TRBV18	CASSPLGTGDTTEAFF
TRBJ2-3	18	NA	TRBV14	CASSPLAGPYSQTDTQYF
TRBJ1-1	18	NA	TRBV5-6	CASTRSRGQAPPSAEAFF
TRBJ2-2	16	few	TRBV11-3	CASSLDTSGGNGELFF
TRBJ1-2	13	NA	TRBV5-1	CASSLAGQSGYTF
TRBJ1-1	15	NA	TRBV7-6	CASSLAETGNTEAFF
TRBJ1-1	16	NA	TRBV7-3	CASSLRTGAMNTEAFF
TRBJ1-4	16	NA	TRBV5-1	CASSLEFGQLNEKLFF
TRBJ1-6	15	NA	TRBV28	CASSLLGTRNSPLHF
TRBJ1-6	15	NA	TRBV7-9	CASSPSGGNNSPLHF